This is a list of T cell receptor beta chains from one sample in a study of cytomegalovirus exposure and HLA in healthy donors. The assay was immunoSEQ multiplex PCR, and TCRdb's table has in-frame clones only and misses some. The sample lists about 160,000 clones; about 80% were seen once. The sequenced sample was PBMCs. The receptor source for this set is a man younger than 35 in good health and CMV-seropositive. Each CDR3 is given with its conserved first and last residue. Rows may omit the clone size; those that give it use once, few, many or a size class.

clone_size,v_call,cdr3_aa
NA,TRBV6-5,CASSLTWSVREKLFF
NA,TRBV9,CASSVAPDNEQFF
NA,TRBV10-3,CAISITGSDSPLHF
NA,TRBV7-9,CASSVEGKLFF
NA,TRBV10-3,CAISLTSGSSNEQFF
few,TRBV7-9,CASSDSNEKLFF
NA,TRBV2,CASIRGGYGYTF
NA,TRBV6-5,CASSYSGTYSQYF
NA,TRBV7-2,CASRTGTGGNQPQHF
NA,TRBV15,CATSRGLAGTDTQYF
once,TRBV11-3,CASSLGARGGPVSQYF
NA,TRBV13,CASSLGTGGSLGYGYTF
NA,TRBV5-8,CASSLVFPSVSSYEQYF
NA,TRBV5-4,CASSPWTPDGEQYF
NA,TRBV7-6,CASSAGWGTHSPDIQYF
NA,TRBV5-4,CASSQGLGSYNEQFF
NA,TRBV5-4,CASSWGLAGLTYNEQFF
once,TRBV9,CASSVGSVSGGSPLHF
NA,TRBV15,CATSREARGDTQYF
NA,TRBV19,CASSPRGSTNQPQHF
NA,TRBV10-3,CAITEGQGDGYTF
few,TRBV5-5,CASSLREETQYF
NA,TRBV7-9,CALTTGATEAFF
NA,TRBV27,CASSLSLSTDTQYF
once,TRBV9,CASSVGVYGQNTEAFF
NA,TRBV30,CAWSVGGQGDTEAFF
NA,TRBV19,CASSPLIGQKNEQFF
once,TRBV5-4,CASSSLAGGEGETQYF
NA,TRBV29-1,CSVEAAHRMDEQFF
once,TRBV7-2,CASSLNLAGEQYF